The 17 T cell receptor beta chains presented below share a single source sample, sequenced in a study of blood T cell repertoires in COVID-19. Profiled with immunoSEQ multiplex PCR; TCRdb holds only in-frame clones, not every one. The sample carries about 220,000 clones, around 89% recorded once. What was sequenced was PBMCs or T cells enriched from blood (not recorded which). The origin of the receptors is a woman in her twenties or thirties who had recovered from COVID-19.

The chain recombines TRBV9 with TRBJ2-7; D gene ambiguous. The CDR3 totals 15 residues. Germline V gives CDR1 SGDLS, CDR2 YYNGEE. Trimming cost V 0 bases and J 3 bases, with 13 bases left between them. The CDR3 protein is CASSVGSRYDYEQYF. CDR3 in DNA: TGTGCCAGCAGCGTAGGTTCCAGGTACGACTACGAGCAGTACTTC.

CDR3 bases: TGTGCCAGCAGCCAGCAGGGGGGAAGGAACACTGAAGCTTTCTTT. Its protein product is CASSQQGGRNTEAFF. The chain has TRBV3-1 (or the pseudogene TRBV3-2) and TRBJ1-1; 7 bases fit TRBD1. The CDR3 length is 15 residues. The V segment lost 3 bases and the J segment 1 base; nucleotides outside the gene matches: 5. Germline values: CDR1 LGHDT, CDR2 YNNKEL (reference sequence).

The CDR3 reads CASSLNRPGDTQYF. Written as DNA, the CDR3 is TGCGCCAGCAGCTTGAACAGGCCAGGGGATACCCAGTACTTC. The V and J genes are TRBV5-1 and TRBJ2-5; the D gene is possibly TRBD1 (6 bases). This CDR3 has 14 residues. V was trimmed by 1 base and J by 8 bases, leaving 15 bases between them. CDR1 and CDR2 (germline): SGHRS, YFSETQ.

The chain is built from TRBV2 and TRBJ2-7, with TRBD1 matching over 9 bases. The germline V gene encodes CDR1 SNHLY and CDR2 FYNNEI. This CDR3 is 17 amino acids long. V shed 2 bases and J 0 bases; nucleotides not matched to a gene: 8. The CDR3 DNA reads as TGTGCCAGCAGTGAACTTAGGGGGACAGGGAGCTCCTACGAGCAGTACTTC. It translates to CASSELRGTGSSYEQYF.

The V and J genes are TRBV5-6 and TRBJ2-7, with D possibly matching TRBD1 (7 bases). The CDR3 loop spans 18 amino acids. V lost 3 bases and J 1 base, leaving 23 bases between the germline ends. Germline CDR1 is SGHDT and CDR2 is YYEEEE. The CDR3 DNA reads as TGTGCCAGCAGCTCTGGGACTGCAATACCCAGGGGGTCCTACGAGCAGTACTTC. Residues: CASSSGTAIPRGSYEQYF.

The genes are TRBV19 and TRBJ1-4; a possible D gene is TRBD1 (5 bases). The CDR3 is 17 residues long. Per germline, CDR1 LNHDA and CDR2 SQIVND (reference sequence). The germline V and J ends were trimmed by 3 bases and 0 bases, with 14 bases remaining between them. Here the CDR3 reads CASSMGGTHATNEKLFF. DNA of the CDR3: TGTGCCAGTAGTATGGGGGGGACGCATGCAACTAATGAAAAACTGTTTTTT. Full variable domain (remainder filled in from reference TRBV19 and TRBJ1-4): DGGITQSPKYLFRKEGQNVTLSCEQNLNHDAMYWYRQDPGQGLRLIYYSQIVNDFQKGDIAEGYSVSREKKESFPLTVTSAQKNPTAFYLCASSMGGTHATNEKLFFGSGTQLSVL.

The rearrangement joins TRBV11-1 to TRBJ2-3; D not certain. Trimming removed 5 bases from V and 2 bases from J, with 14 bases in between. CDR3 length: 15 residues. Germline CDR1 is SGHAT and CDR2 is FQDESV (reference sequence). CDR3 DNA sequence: TGTGCCAGCAGCCCCCTCATAGCCTACACAGATACGCAGTATTTT. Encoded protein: CASSPLIAYTDTQYF. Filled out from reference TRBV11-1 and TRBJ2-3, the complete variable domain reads EAEVAQSPRYKITEKSQAVAFWCDPISGHATLYWYRQILGQGPELLVQFQDESVVDDSQLPKDRFSAERLKGVDSTLKIQPAELGDSAMYLCASSPLIAYTDTQYFGPGTRLTVL.

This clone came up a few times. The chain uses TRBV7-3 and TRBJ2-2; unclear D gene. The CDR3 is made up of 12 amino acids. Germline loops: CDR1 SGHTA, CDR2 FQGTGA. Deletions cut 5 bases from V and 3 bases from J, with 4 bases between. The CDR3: CASSPYTGELFF. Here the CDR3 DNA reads TGTGCCAGCAGCCCCTACACCGGGGAGCTGTTTTTT.

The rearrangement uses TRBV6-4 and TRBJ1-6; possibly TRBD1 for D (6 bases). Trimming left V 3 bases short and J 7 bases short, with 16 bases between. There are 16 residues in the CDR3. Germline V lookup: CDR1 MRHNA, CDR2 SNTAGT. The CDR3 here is CASSEEGGIGNSPLHF. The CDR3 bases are TGTGCCAGCAGTGAGGAAGGGGGTATAGGGAATTCACCCCTCCACTTT.

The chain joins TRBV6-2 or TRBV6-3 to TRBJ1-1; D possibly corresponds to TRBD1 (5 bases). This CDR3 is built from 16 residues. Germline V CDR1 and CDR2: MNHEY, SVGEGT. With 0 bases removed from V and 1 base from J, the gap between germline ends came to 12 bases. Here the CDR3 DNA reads TGTGCCAGCAGTTACTCACCCACAGGCCAGAACACTGAAGCTTTCTTT. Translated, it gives CASSYSPTGQNTEAFF.

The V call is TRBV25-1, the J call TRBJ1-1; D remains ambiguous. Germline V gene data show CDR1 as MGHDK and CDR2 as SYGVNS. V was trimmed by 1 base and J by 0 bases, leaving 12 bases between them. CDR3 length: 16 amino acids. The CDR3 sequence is CASSESEFSMNTEAFF. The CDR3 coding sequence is TGTGCCAGCAGTGAATCGGAGTTCTCCATGAACACTGAAGCTTTCTTT. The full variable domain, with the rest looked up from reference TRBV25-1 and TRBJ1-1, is EADIYQTPRYLVIGTGKKITLECSQTMGHDKMYWYQQDPGMELHLIHYSYGVNSTEKGDLSSESTVSRIRTEHFPLTLESARPSHTSQYLCASSESEFSMNTEAFFGQGTRLTVV.

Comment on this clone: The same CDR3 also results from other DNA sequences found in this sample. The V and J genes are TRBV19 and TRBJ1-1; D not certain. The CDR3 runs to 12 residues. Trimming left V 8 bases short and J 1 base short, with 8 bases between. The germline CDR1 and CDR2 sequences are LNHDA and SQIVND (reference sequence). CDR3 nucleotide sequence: TGTGCCAGTTCAACGGGGAACACTGAAGCTTTCTTT. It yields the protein CASSTGNTEAFF.

The CDR3 nucleotides are TGTGCCAGCAGCGGGGAAGGCGGGGGCTATGGCTACACCTTC. It yields the protein CASSGEGGGYGYTF. The rearrangement links TRBV7-9 to TRBJ1-2; possibly TRBD1 for D (5 bases). Germline CDR1 SEHNR, CDR2 FQNEAQ (reference sequence). V was cut by 5 bases and J by 4 bases, with 14 bases left in between. There are 14 residues in the CDR3.

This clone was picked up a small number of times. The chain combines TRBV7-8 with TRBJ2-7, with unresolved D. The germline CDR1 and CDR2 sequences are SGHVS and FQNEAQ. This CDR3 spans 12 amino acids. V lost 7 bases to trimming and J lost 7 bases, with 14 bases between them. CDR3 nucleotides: TGTGCCAGCACCACAACTATTAGGGAGCAGTACTTC. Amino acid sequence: CASTTTIREQYF.

CDR3 nucleotide sequence: TGTGCCAGCAGCTTAGCGTATTCTAGCGGGGCGAGCTCCTACAATGAGCAGTTCTTC. Its protein product is CASSLAYSSGASSYNEQFF. V gene TRBV7-2 combines with J gene TRBJ2-1; the match to TRBD2 covers 9 bases. Germline V gene data show CDR1 as SGHTA and CDR2 as FQGNSA. With 0 bases clipped from V and 0 bases from J, the junction kept 9 bases outside the gene matches. The CDR3 is 19 residues long. Full variable domain (rest looked up from reference TRBV7-2 and TRBJ2-1): GAGVSQSPSNKVTEKGKDVELRCDPISGHTALYWYRQSLGQGLEFLIYFQGNSAPDKSGLPSDRFSAERTGGSVSTLTIQRTQQEDSAVYLCASSLAYSSGASSYNEQFFGPGTRLTVL.

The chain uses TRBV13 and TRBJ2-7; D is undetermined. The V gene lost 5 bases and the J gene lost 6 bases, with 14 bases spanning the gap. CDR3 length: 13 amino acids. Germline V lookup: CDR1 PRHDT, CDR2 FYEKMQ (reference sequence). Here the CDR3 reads CASSLPKYSEQYF. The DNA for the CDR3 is TGTGCCAGCAGCCTACCGAAATACAGCGAGCAGTACTTC.

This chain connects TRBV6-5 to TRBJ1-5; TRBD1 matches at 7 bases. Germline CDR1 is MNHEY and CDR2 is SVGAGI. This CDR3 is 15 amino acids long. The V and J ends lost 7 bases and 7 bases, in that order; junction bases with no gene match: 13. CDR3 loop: CASMTGQAAGQPQHF. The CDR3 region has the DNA TGTGCCAGCATGACCGGACAGGCCGCCGGCCAGCCCCAGCATTTT.